The entry that follows covers one T cell receptor (beta chain) sequence. This CDR3 is also generated by other DNA sequences in the sample. Profiling relied on immunoSEQ multiplex PCR, and the TCRdb table lists in-frame clones only, not all of them. Here the sample spans about 2.4 million clones, about 92% being singletons. This specimen comes from a study of shared clonotypes between healthy human individuals. This CDR3 region has 15 residues. V was shortened by 0 bases and J by 4 bases, with 8 bases between the two germline ends. Looked up from germline, CDR1 is SGHKS and CDR2 is YYEKEE (reference sequence).

The sequenced material came from naive CD4+ T cells sorted from blood. Stated subset: CD45RA+ positively selected. This sequence originates from a man aged 18 to 30 in good health. This rearrangement joins TRBV5-5 to TRBJ2-6, with a tentative D call TRBD1 (6 bases). The chain's CDR3 is CASSLEGTGANVLTF. As DNA, the CDR3 is TGTGCCAGCAGCTTGGAGGGGACAGGGGCCAACGTCCTGACTTTC.